Shown below are 15 T cell receptor beta chains from a single sample sequenced in a study of shared clonotypes between healthy human individuals. Repertoires were generated with immunoSEQ multiplex PCR, while TCRdb's copy carries only in-frame clones and drops some. The top ten clones hold 0.36% of a sample with about 2.4 million clones, more than 85% of them seen once. The sample taken for sequencing was naive CD4+ T cells from PBMCs. The sample's subset: CD45RA+ positively selected. These receptors all come from a young man in good health. Some clones in this sample may be carry-over from other donors' samples.

The chain has TRBV28 and TRBJ1-1; D uncertain. Germline-derived CDR1 and CDR2 are MDHEN and SYDVKM. The CDR3 sequence is 20 residues long. With 5 bases removed from V and 7 bases from J, the gap between germline ends came to 35 bases. The CDR3: CASSPPRRLGLPGEGGEAFF. CDR3 nucleotide sequence: TGTGCCAGCAGTCCGCCTCGCCGCTTAGGACTTCCTGGCGAGGGTGGTGAAGCTTTCTTT.

The sample holds one count of this clone. The J gene is TRBJ1-5, the V gene TRBV28; D might be TRBD1 (6 bases). V gave up 1 base and J gave up 0 bases, with 10 bases separating them. The length of the CDR3 is 16 residues. The V gene's germline CDR1 is MDHEN and CDR2 SYDVKM. Here the CDR3 DNA reads TGTGCCAGCAGTTTATCGCCAGGGGATAGCAATCAGCCCCAGCATTTT. This gives the protein CASSLSPGDSNQPQHF.

The chain uses TRBV7-3 and TRBJ2-2, with D hard to call. Trimming shortened V by 1 base and J by 3 bases, and 6 bases separated the two germline ends. Per the germline V gene, CDR1 is SGHTA and CDR2 is FQGTGA. The CDR3 spans 14 residues. The CDR3 spells CASSLNLDTGELFF. The CDR3 bases are TGTGCCAGCAGCTTAAACTTGGACACCGGGGAGCTGTTTTTT.

This clone was seen only once. The genes are TRBV11-2 and TRBJ2-2; D gene uncertain. Germline V gene lookup returns CDR1 SGHAT and CDR2 FQNNGV. The CDR3 totals 15 residues. Trimming shortened V by 1 base and J by 6 bases, and 12 bases separated the two germline ends. DNA for the CDR3: TGTGCCAGCAGCTTAGGGGCAGTTCGGGCCGGGGAGCTGTTTTTT. This gives the protein CASSLGAVRAGELFF.

This clone turned up a few times. Other nucleotide sequences from this sample produce the same CDR3. V is TRBV28 and J is TRBJ1-2; maybe TRBD1 (6 bases). The germline V and J ends were trimmed by 4 bases and 3 bases, with 6 bases remaining between them. The CDR3 totals 12 residues. From germline, CDR1 is MDHEN and CDR2 SYDVKM. DNA of the CDR3: TGTGCCAGCAGTTACAGGGACTATGGCTACACCTTC. Its protein is CASSYRDYGYTF.

Comments on this clone: In the same sample, other DNA sequences code for this CDR3. The genes are TRBV7-9 and TRBJ2-7, with 7 bases that match TRBD2. V gave up 1 base and J gave up 2 bases; unmatched junction bases: 8. In germline, CDR1 is SEHNR, CDR2 FQNEAQ (reference sequence). CDR3 size: 16 residues. CDR3 region: CASSLGLAGVPYEQYF. The CDR3 DNA follows: TGTGCCAGCAGCTTAGGACTGGCGGGAGTGCCCTACGAGCAGTACTTC.

This chain links TRBV2 with TRBJ2-6; D is perhaps TRBD1 (6 bases). The CDR3 totals 13 residues. V was cut by 11 bases and J by 2 bases, with 10 bases left in between. Per germline, CDR1 SNHLY and CDR2 FYNNEI. The CDR3 loop is CAGYRAGANVLTF. The CDR3 nucleotides read TGTGCCGGGTACAGGGCTGGGGCCAACGTCCTGACTTTC.

On this clone itself: At one boundary the junction diverges from the germline segment, which might be a read error. Other DNA sequences from this sample encode an identical CDR3 as well. This CDR3 reads CASSESLADYEQYF. DNA of the CDR3: TGCGCTAGCAGTGAGTCACTAGCGGATTACGAGCAGTACTTC. This chain uses TRBV10-2 with TRBJ2-7, with 8 bases aligning to TRBD2. Germline lookup yields CDR1 WSHSY and CDR2 SAAADI. The CDR3 runs to 14 residues.

This chain connects TRBV15 to TRBJ2-2; no reliable D call. V lost 1 base and J 9 bases, leaving 12 bases between the germline ends. The germline V gene encodes CDR1 LNHNV and CDR2 YYDKDF (reference sequence). This CDR3 is built from 14 residues. The CDR3 bases are TGTGCCACCAGCAGAGGACGAGGTCCGAGGGAGCTGTTTTTT. This codes for CATSRGRGPRELFF.

The J gene is TRBJ2-1, the V gene TRBV15; TRBD2 aligns across 9 bases. The length of the CDR3 is 18 residues. Germline CDR1 and CDR2: LNHNV and YYDKDF (reference sequence). V lost 4 bases to trimming and J lost 0 bases; unmatched junction nucleotides: 10. The DNA of the CDR3 is TGTGCCACCAGCAAACGGGGACTAGCCGAGAGCTCCTACAATGAGCAGTTCTTC. The encoded protein is CATSKRGLAESSYNEQFF.

J is TRBJ2-7 and V is TRBV11-2; 14 nucleotides line up with TRBD2. Germline loops: CDR1 SGHAT, CDR2 FQNNGV. The CDR3 covers 16 residues. V lost 5 bases to trimming and J lost 6 bases; unmatched junction nucleotides: 9. CDR3 sequence (DNA): TGTGCCAGCAGCGAAAAGGGACTAGCGGGAGTTGGCGAGCAGTACTTC. Translated, it gives CASSEKGLAGVGEQYF.

The chain joins TRBV9 to TRBJ2-7, with TRBD2 as a possible D gene (6 bases). The CDR3 has 14 amino acids. Germline V gene data show CDR1 as SGDLS and CDR2 as YYNGEE. Between the trimmed V and J ends, which lost 0 bases and 4 bases, there was a span of 11 bases. The CDR3 DNA is TGTGCCAGCAGCGTAGGCTGGCGGGGATACGAGCAGTACTTC. Translating gives CASSVGWRGYEQYF.

This clone appeared once. The rearrangement joins TRBV7-2 to TRBJ1-5; TRBD1 agrees at 10 bases. V lost 2 bases to trimming and J lost 5 bases; unmatched junction nucleotides: 3. The germline V gene encodes CDR1 SGHTA and CDR2 FQGNSA. The CDR3 is 15 amino acids. The CDR3 region is CASSLSGTGDQPQHF. The CDR3 nucleotides are TGTGCCAGCAGCTTATCCGGGACAGGGGATCAGCCCCAGCATTTT.

The chain links TRBV19 to TRBJ1-2, with D maybe TRBD1 (6 bases). This CDR3 region has 16 residues. V was shortened by 5 bases and J by 2 bases, with 18 bases between the two germline ends. Per the germline V gene, CDR1 is LNHDA and CDR2 is SQIVND (reference sequence). CDR3 sequence (DNA): TGTGCCAGTAGTCCCCTGGGACAAGAGGAAAACTATGGCTACACCTTC. Encoded protein: CASSPLGQEENYGYTF.

The rearrangement joins TRBV29-1 to TRBJ2-1, with D perhaps matching TRBD2 (6 bases). Trimming removed 6 bases at V and 2 bases at J, with 23 bases between. This CDR3 has 17 amino acids. Germline CDR1 SQVTM, CDR2 ANQGSEA. DNA of the CDR3: TGCAGCGTCCGGGACGGGGGTTTGTTAGGGCCCTACAATGAGCAGTTCTTC. It specifies CSVRDGGLLGPYNEQFF.